The 21 T cell receptor beta chains in this list originate from one sample, sequenced in a study of shared clonotypes between healthy human individuals. Produced via immunoSEQ multiplex PCR; TCRdb's table is partial and in-frame only. The repertoire holds about 1.5 million clones, with 98% as singletons. The sample taken for sequencing was naive CD4+ T cells sorted from blood. The subset here: CD45RA+ positively selected. The receptors come from a man aged 30-40 years in good health.

This clone appeared once. The chain has TRBV6-6 and TRBJ1-4; perhaps TRBD1 as D (6 bases). The CDR3 length is 15 residues. Germline V lookup: CDR1 MNHNY, CDR2 SVGAGI (reference sequence). Trimming left V 2 bases short and J 2 bases short, with 9 bases between. Here the CDR3 DNA reads TGTGCCAGCAGTTACGGAGGGGGGACTAATGAAAAACTGTTTTTT. It is translated as CASSYGGGTNEKLFF.

The genes are TRBV5-4 and TRBJ2-3, with 13 bases matching TRBD2. Germline V CDR1 and CDR2: SGHNT, YYREEE (reference sequence). The CDR3 consists of 17 residues. With 4 bases clipped from V and 4 bases from J, the junction kept 9 bases outside the gene matches. The CDR3 DNA reads as TGTGCCAGCAGCCTCGGACTAGCGGGAGATTCGTCAGATACGCAGTATTTT. Amino acid sequence: CASSLGLAGDSSDTQYF.

This chain links TRBV2 with TRBJ2-1; possible D gene TRBD1, 5 bases. This CDR3 is 14 amino acids long. Germline CDR1 is SNHLY and CDR2 is FYNNEI. Trimming took off 4 bases at V and 9 bases at J, with 16 bases between the two ends. CDR3 protein: CASSVGRVLGEQFF. CDR3 coding DNA: TGTGCCAGCAGTGTGGGCAGGGTGTTGGGTGAGCAGTTCTTC.

The genes are TRBV4-3 and TRBJ1-2, with 9 bases that match TRBD1. Germline V gene lookup returns CDR1 LGHNA and CDR2 YSLEER. Trimming cost V 1 base and J 8 bases; bases outside gene matches: 8. This CDR3 comprises 15 residues. The DNA of the CDR3 is TGCGCCAGCAGCCAAGGTCCGGGACAGGGAAAGGGCTACACCTTC. Protein product: CASSQGPGQGKGYTF.

This chain connects TRBV19 to TRBJ2-7; D possibly uses TRBD1 or TRBD2 (9 bases each). The CDR3 contains 16 residues. CDR1 and CDR2 from the germline V gene are LNHDA and SQIVND (reference sequence). V was shortened by 6 bases and J by 6 bases, with 24 bases between the two germline ends. The CDR3 sequence is CASRRQGGLADREQYF. The CDR3 DNA reads TGTGCCAGTAGGCGACAGGGGGGACTAGCAGATCGCGAGCAGTACTTC.

The chain recombines TRBV5-6 with TRBJ2-7; 11 bases fit TRBD1. Trimming cost V 3 bases and J 2 bases; bases outside gene matches: 1. Germline V gives CDR1 SGHDT, CDR2 YYEEEE. The CDR3 runs to 14 residues. CDR3 sequence reads: CASSWTGGAYEQYF. The CDR3 region has the DNA TGTGCCAGCAGCTGGACAGGGGGCGCCTACGAGCAGTACTTC.

The chain combines TRBV18 with TRBJ2-2, with a possible D match to TRBD1 (6 bases). V lost 3 bases and J lost 4, with 12 bases in between. The germline gives CDR1 KGHSH, CDR2 LQKENI. This CDR3 has 15 residues. CDR3 in amino acids: CASSPTGSVTGELFF. DNA of the CDR3: TGTGCCAGCTCACCCACAGGGTCGGTCACCGGGGAGCTGTTTTTT.

J is TRBJ2-7 and V is TRBV29-1; 11 positions agree with TRBD1. The CDR3 consists of 13 residues. CDR1 is SQVTM and CDR2 is ANQGSEA in the germline V gene. The V segment lost 3 bases and the J segment 6 bases; nucleotides outside the gene matches: 4. The CDR3 loop is CSVEDRGLGEQYF. DNA of the CDR3: TGCAGCGTTGAGGACAGGGGGCTCGGCGAGCAGTACTTC.

V and J are TRBV5-1 and TRBJ2-1, with 7 nucleotides matching TRBD2. The CDR3 has 14 residues. Germline V gene sequence: CDR1 SGHRS, CDR2 YFSETQ. V shed 5 bases and J 7 bases; nucleotides not matched to a gene: 9. The CDR3 DNA reads TGCGCCAGCAGTTCAAGCGGGGTGGGGAATGAGCAGTTCTTC. Amino acid sequence: CASSSSGVGNEQFF.

On this clone itself: The same CDR3 can be traced to other DNA sequences in this sample. The V call is TRBV18, the J call TRBJ2-7; D ambiguous. The germline V and J ends were trimmed by 3 bases and 2 bases, with 8 bases remaining between them. The CDR3 is made up of 13 amino acids. Germline CDR1 and CDR2: KGHSH and LQKENI. The CDR3 DNA is TGTGCCAGCTCACCCCTCGGAACCTACGAGCAGTACTTC. The encoded protein is CASSPLGTYEQYF.

The chain has TRBV7-6 and TRBJ1-4; no definite D call. Germline CDR1 reads SGHVS; CDR2 reads FNYEAQ. The CDR3 consists of 13 residues. With 3 bases removed from V and 8 bases from J, the gap between germline ends came to 10 bases. CDR3 sequence reads: CASSFRDREKLFF. Here the CDR3 DNA reads TGTGCCAGCAGCTTTCGAGATCGGGAAAAACTGTTTTTT.

This chain links TRBV7-2 with TRBJ2-7; D not certain. In germline, CDR1 is SGHTA, CDR2 FQGNSA. This CDR3 region has 15 residues. V was cut by 1 base and J by 0 bases, with 10 bases left in between. The CDR3 sequence is CASSLVSQYSYEQYF. The CDR3 DNA follows: TGTGCCAGCAGCTTAGTGTCACAGTACTCCTACGAGCAGTACTTC.

This clone was seen just once. V gene TRBV5-4 combines with J gene TRBJ2-1; perhaps TRBD1 as D (6 bases). The CDR3 sequence is 15 residues long. With 3 bases removed from V and 3 bases from J, the gap between germline ends came to 13 bases. Germline V lookup: CDR1 SGHNT, CDR2 YYREEE (reference sequence). The CDR3, as DNA: TGTGCCAGCAGCTCCAGGGGTTCACGCTACAATGAGCAGTTCTTC. Its translation: CASSSRGSRYNEQFF.

CDR3 nucleotide sequence: TGTGCCAGCACCCCCCGGGGCGGGGGGCGAGGTGGCTACACCTTC. It translates to CASTPRGGGRGGYTF. This chain joins TRBV6-6 and TRBJ1-2; possibly TRBD1 for D (6 bases). The CDR3 is made up of 15 amino acids. The germline CDR1 and CDR2 sequences are MNHNY and SVGAGI (reference sequence). V was shortened by 7 bases and J by 7 bases, with 22 bases between the two germline ends.

The CDR3 sequence is CASSPFGTKETQYF. The CDR3, as DNA: TGTGCCAGCAGCCCTTTCGGGACGAAAGAGACCCAGTACTTC. This sequence joins TRBV7-6 and TRBJ2-5; D tentatively fits TRBD1 or TRBD2 (5 bases each). Trimming took off 5 bases at V and 3 bases at J, with 13 bases between the two ends. The CDR3 totals 14 residues. The V gene's germline CDR1 is SGHVS and CDR2 FNYEAQ.

V usage is TRBV6-4 and J usage is TRBJ2-3, with 9 nucleotides matching TRBD1. Looked up from germline, CDR1 is MRHNA and CDR2 is SNTAGT. With 5 bases clipped from V and 4 bases from J, the junction kept 7 bases outside the gene matches. This CDR3 spans 15 amino acids. CDR3 sequence reads: CASSPTGGASDTQYF. In nucleotides, the CDR3 is TGTGCCAGCAGTCCGACAGGGGGTGCCTCAGATACGCAGTATTTT.

The chain links TRBV10-3 to TRBJ1-1, with TRBD1 matching over 10 bases. The CDR3 is made up of 16 amino acids. Germline CDR1 ENHRY, CDR2 SYGVKD. V shed 7 bases and J 6 bases; nucleotides not matched to a gene: 14. This CDR3 is CAITSLGGQGGSEAFF. The CDR3 nucleotides are TGTGCCATCACGTCATTGGGTGGACAGGGGGGATCTGAAGCTTTCTTT.

The chain joins TRBV5-1 to TRBJ1-1; 9 bases are shared with TRBD1. V lost 1 base to trimming and J lost 7 bases; unmatched junction nucleotides: 11. CDR1 is SGHRS and CDR2 is YFSETQ in the germline V gene. The CDR3 is 16 amino acids. CDR3 nucleotide sequence: TGCGCCAGCAGCTTGTACGGGGACAGGGTATTCATTGAAGCTTTCTTT. It yields the protein CASSLYGDRVFIEAFF.

V and J are TRBV15 and TRBJ1-5; D is uncertain. Germline V lookup: CDR1 LNHNV, CDR2 YYDKDF (reference sequence). Trimming left V 2 bases short and J 10 bases short, with 12 bases between. The CDR3 contains 13 residues. The CDR3 DNA follows: TGTGCCACCAGCAGATACTCGGGTGATCCCCAGCATTTT. This sequence encodes CATSRYSGDPQHF.

The chain is built from TRBV5-4 and TRBJ1-1; 11 nucleotides line up with TRBD1. This CDR3 is 15 amino acids long. Germline V lookup: CDR1 SGHNT, CDR2 YYREEE (reference sequence). V lost 9 bases, J lost 4 bases, and 11 bases stayed unmatched. The DNA of the CDR3 is TGTGCCACCAGGACAGGGGGCGCAGGTACCACTGAAGCTTTCTTT. It encodes CATRTGGAGTTEAFF.

This clone has just one count. The chain is built from TRBV18 and TRBJ1-1; D gene unclear. There are 16 residues in the CDR3. V was cut by 3 bases and J by 0 bases, with 14 bases left in between. The germline V gene has CDR1 KGHSH and CDR2 LQKENI. For the CDR3, the DNA is TGTGCCAGCTCACCCGTAGGGTATGGGGTGAACACTGAAGCTTTCTTT. It encodes CASSPVGYGVNTEAFF. Full variable domain (outside the CDR3, taken from reference TRBV18 and TRBJ1-1): NAGVMQNPRHLVRRRGQEARLRCSPMKGHSHVYWYRQLPEEGLKFMVYLQKENIIDESGMPKERFSAEFPKEGPSILRIQQVVRGDSAAYFCASSPVGYGVNTEAFFGQGTRLTVV.